The rows below give T cell receptor beta chains drawn from one sample of a study of blood T cell repertoires in COVID-19. Clones were read by immunoSEQ multiplex PCR, and TCRdb kept only the in-frame ones, dropping some. The sample yields 200,000 to 250,000 clones, roughly nine tenths seen once. The sequenced sample was PBMCs or T cells enriched from blood (not recorded which). The receptors derive from a woman aged 25 to 39 who had recovered from COVID-19. Each CDR3 is given with its conserved first and last residue. Each record gives: D gene, V gene, J gene, clone size, CDR3 DNA, CDR3 protein. D genes are given only for firm matches. Only part of the rows carry a size: once, few, many, or a class if the clone is expanded.

D: -
V: TRBV19
J: TRBJ2-1
size: -
DNA: TGTGCCAGTACCCCGAGAGGAAGGGGCGTTAACAATGAGCAGTTCTTC
CDR3: CASTPRGRGVNNEQFF

D: TRBD2
V: TRBV6-5
J: TRBJ2-5
size: -
DNA: TGTGCCACCCGGTGGGCTAGCGGGGGGCCGGAGACCCAGTACTTC
CDR3: CATRWASGGPETQYF

D: -
V: TRBV6-5
J: TRBJ1-2
size: -
DNA: TGTGCCAGCAGTTACTCTTCAGGGGAGTTCAACTATGGCTACACCTTC
CDR3: CASSYSSGEFNYGYTF

D: TRBD1
V: TRBV27
J: TRBJ2-3
size: -
DNA: TGTGCCAGCAGTTTATACGGACAGGGCCCAGATACGCAGTATTTT
CDR3: CASSLYGQGPDTQYF

D: -
V: TRBV19
J: TRBJ2-2
size: -
DNA: TGTGCCAGTAGTATGATTTCAGCGAACACCGGGGAGCTGTTTTTT
CDR3: CASSMISANTGELFF

D: -
V: TRBV11-2
J: TRBJ2-2
size: -
DNA: TGTGCCAGCAGCTTACAAGGGGCAGGGGTGAGGGCCGGGGAGCTGTTTTTT
CDR3: CASSLQGAGVRAGELFF

D: -
V: TRBV12-3/TRBV12-4
J: TRBJ1-6
size: -
DNA: TGTGCCAGCAGCCTAAGCCATAATTCACCCCTCCACTTT
CDR3: CASSLSHNSPLHF

D: -
V: TRBV6-1
J: TRBJ2-7
size: -
DNA: TGTGCCAGCAGTGAACGGACTCCCCCCTACGAGCAGTACTTC
CDR3: CASSERTPPYEQYF

D: TRBD1
V: TRBV6-5
J: TRBJ1-6
size: -
DNA: TGTGCCAGCAGTAGAGGACAGGGACCTTCACCCCTCCACTTT
CDR3: CASSRGQGPSPLHF

D: TRBD1
V: TRBV3-1/TRBV3-2
J: TRBJ2-1
size: -
DNA: TGTGCCAGCAGCCATTCCGGGACAGGCACCTACAATGAGCAGTTCTTC
CDR3: CASSHSGTGTYNEQFF

D: TRBD2
V: TRBV3-1/TRBV3-2
J: TRBJ2-5
size: -
DNA: TGTGCCAGCAGCCAAGGGCTAGCGGGACAAGAGACCCAGTACTTC
CDR3: CASSQGLAGQETQYF

D: TRBD2
V: TRBV29-1
J: TRBJ2-1
size: -
DNA: TGCAGCGTTACCCTAGCGGGGGGTTCCTACAATGAGCAGTTCTTC
CDR3: CSVTLAGGSYNEQFF

D: -
V: TRBV5-1
J: TRBJ2-5
size: -
DNA: TGCGCCAGCAGCCTCGTCCCGGGGAGAGAGACCCAGTACTTC
CDR3: CASSLVPGRETQYF

D: TRBD1
V: TRBV7-2
J: TRBJ1-6
size: -
DNA: TGTGCCAGCAGGGTCGACAGGGTGAATTCACCCCTCCACTTT
CDR3: CASRVDRVNSPLHF

D: TRBD2
V: TRBV25-1
J: TRBJ2-5
size: -
DNA: TGTGCCAGCAGTGAATCACCAGCGGGGGATCAAGAGACCCAGTACTTC
CDR3: CASSESPAGDQETQYF

D: -
V: TRBV27
J: TRBJ2-3
size: -
DNA: TGTGCCAGCAGCTTAACAGGTGAAGCTACGCAGTATTTT
CDR3: CASSLTGEATQYF

D: -
V: TRBV11-1
J: TRBJ2-7
size: few
DNA: TGTGCCAGCAGCTACCGGGCCCGGAGCGGCGAGCAGTACTTC
CDR3: CASSYRARSGEQYF

D: -
V: TRBV6-5
J: TRBJ1-5
size: -
DNA: TGTGCCAGCAGTTACTCCCGGGTTCAGCCCCAGCATTTT
CDR3: CASSYSRVQPQHF

D: TRBD1
V: TRBV27
J: TRBJ2-7
size: -
DNA: TGTGCCAGCAAATTTTTGGGACAGGGCTACGAGCAGTACTTC
CDR3: CASKFLGQGYEQYF

D: -
V: TRBV4-1
J: TRBJ2-2
size: -
DNA: TGCGCCAGCAGCCAAGCCCTAGCGACCGGGGAGCTGTTTTTT
CDR3: CASSQALATGELFF

D: -
V: TRBV18
J: TRBJ1-3
size: -
DNA: TGTGCCAGCTCCCCGGTAGCCCCTGGAAACACCATATATTTT
CDR3: CASSPVAPGNTIYF

D: -
V: TRBV6-2/TRBV6-3
J: TRBJ1-2
size: -
DNA: TGTGCCAGCAGTTACTCTTTCGGGATTTATGGCTACACCTTC
CDR3: CASSYSFGIYGYTF

D: -
V: TRBV5-4
J: TRBJ2-3
size: few
DNA: TGTGCCAGCAGCCCCGGGAACACAGATACGCAGTATTTT
CDR3: CASSPGNTDTQYF

D: TRBD2
V: TRBV7-6
J: TRBJ2-5
size: -
DNA: TGTGCCAGCAGCTTGGGACTAGCCTCAATTGAGACCCAGTACTTC
CDR3: CASSLGLASIETQYF